This T cell receptor beta chain emerged from a study of blood T cell repertoires in COVID-19. As for the study in general: Samples taken during acute and convalescent COVID-19 were collected in the United States, Italy and Spain.

Germline V gene lookup returns CDR1 SGHDT and CDR2 YYEEEE. The CDR3 totals 15 residues. V lost 2 bases to trimming and J lost 6 bases; unmatched junction nucleotides: 8. The data were produced by immunoSEQ multiplex PCR, yet TCRdb's version contains in-frame clones alone and is incomplete. The sample shows under 250,000 clones, around 82% of them seen only once. This chain joins TRBV5-6 and TRBJ2-3; 8 bases fit TRBD1. Specimen: peripheral blood. The TCR originated in a middle-aged man with active or convalescent COVID-19. CDR3 residues: CASSFRTGGWDTQYF. As DNA, the CDR3 is TGTGCCAGCAGCTTCCGCACAGGGGGGTGGGATACGCAGTATTTT.